This TCR beta chain was sequenced in a study of T cells in women clearing cervical HPV infection. Study summary: With HLA typing for only a few women, HLA confounding remains possible.

Concerning this clone: The read halts 3 residues ahead of the CDR3 end, with the missing end drawn from the germline J gene.

The V gene's germline CDR1 is DFQATT and CDR2 SNEGSKA (reference sequence). V shed 4 bases and J 6 bases; nucleotides not matched to a gene: 7. This CDR3 has 14 residues. The table came from immunoSEQ multiplex PCR; TCRdb's copy has only in-frame clones and leaves some out. This sample contains around 28,000 clones. The sequenced material came from blood buffy coat. This sequence originates from a woman aged 18-70 years with a cervical HPV16 infection that either progressed to CIN3+ or cleared (not recorded which). This chain uses TRBV20-1 with TRBJ2-1; 9 nucleotides align to TRBD1. The CDR3 sequence is CSAISGQGTNEQFF. Incomplete CDR3 DNA: TGCAGTGCTATCTCGGGACAGGGAACCAATGAG.